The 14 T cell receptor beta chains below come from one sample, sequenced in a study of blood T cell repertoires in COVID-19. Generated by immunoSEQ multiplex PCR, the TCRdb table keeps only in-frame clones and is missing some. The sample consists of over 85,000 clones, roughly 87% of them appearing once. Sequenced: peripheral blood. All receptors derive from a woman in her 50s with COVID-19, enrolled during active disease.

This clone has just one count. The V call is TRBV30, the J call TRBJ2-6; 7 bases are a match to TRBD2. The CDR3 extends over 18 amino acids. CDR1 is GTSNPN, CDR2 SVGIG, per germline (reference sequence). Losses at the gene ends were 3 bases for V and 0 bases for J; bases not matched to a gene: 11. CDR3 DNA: TGTGCCTGGAGCGTTTTGCGGGGGATAACCTCTGGGGCCAACGTCCTGACTTTC. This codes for CAWSVLRGITSGANVLTF.

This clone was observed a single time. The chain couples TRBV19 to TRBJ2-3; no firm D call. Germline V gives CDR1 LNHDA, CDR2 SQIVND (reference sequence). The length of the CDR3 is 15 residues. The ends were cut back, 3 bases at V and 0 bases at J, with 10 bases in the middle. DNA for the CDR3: TGTGCCAGTAGTATGCCCGTCACTAGCACAGATACGCAGTATTTT. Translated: CASSMPVTSTDTQYF. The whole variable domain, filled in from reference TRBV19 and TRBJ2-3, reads DGGITQSPKYLFRKEGQNVTLSCEQNLNHDAMYWYRQDPGQGLRLIYYSQIVNDFQKGDIAEGYSVSREKKESFPLTVTSAQKNPTAFYLCASSMPVTSTDTQYFGPGTRLTVL.

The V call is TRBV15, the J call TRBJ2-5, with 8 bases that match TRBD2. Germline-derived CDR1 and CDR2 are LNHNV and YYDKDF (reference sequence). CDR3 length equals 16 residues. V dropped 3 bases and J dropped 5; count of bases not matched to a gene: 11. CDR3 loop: CATSSGEFSGEETQYF. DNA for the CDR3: TGTGCCACCAGCAGTGGGGAGTTTAGCGGGGAGGAGACCCAGTACTTC. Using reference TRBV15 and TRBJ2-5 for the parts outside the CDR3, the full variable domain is DAMVIQNPRYQVTQFGKPVTLSCSQTLNHNVMYWYQQKSSQAPKLLFHYYDKDFNNEADTPDNFQSRRPNTSFCFLDIRSPGLGDTAMYLCATSSGEFSGEETQYFGPGTRLLVL.

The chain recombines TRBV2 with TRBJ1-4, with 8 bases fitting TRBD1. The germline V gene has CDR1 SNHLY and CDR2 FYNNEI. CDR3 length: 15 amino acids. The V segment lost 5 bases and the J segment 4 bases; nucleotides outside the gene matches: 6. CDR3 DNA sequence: TGTGCCAGCAGTTCGGACAGGGCGAGTAATGAAAAACTGTTTTTT. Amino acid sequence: CASSSDRASNEKLFF.

The CDR3 protein is CASSLRGQDQPQHF. The CDR3 bases are TGTGCCAGCAGCTTACGCGGTCAAGATCAGCCCCAGCATTTT. This chain links TRBV13 with TRBJ1-5; D is unclear. The germline V gene has CDR1 PRHDT and CDR2 FYEKMQ (reference sequence). The CDR3 covers 14 residues. Between the trimmed V and J ends, which lost 2 bases and 5 bases, there was a span of 10 bases.

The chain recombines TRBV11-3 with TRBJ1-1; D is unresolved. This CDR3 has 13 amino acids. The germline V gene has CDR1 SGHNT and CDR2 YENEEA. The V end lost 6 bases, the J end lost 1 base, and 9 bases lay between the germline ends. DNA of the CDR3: TGTGCCAGCAGTCCACTAGAGAACACTGAAGCTTTCTTT. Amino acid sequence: CASSPLENTEAFF.

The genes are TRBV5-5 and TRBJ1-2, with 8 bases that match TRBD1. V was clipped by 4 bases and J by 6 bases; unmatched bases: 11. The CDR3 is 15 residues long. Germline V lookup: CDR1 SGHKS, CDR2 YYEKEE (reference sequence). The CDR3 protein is CASSPRSTGVDGYTF. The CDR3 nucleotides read TGTGCCAGCAGCCCGAGATCGACAGGGGTGGATGGCTACACCTTC.

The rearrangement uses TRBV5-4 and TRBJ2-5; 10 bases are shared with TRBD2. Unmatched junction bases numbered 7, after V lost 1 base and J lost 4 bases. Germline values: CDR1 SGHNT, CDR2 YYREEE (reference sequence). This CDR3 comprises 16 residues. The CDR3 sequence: CASSLRLAGAAETQYF. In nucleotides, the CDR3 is TGTGCCAGCAGCTTGCGGCTAGCGGGGGCAGCAGAGACCCAGTACTTC.

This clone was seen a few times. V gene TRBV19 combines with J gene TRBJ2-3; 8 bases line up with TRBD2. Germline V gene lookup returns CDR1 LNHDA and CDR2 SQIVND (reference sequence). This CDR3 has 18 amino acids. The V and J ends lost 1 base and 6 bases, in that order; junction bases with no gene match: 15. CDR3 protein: CASSIAGRTSWGLDTQYF. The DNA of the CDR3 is TGTGCCAGTAGTATAGCCGGTCGGACTAGCTGGGGTCTTGATACGCAGTATTTT.

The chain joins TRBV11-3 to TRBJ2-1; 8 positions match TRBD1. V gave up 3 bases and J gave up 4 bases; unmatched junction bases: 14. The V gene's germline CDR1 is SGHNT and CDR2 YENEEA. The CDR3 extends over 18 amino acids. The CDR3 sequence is CASSFEGIGRGLYNEQFF. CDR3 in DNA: TGTGCCAGCAGCTTCGAGGGAATTGGCAGGGGGCTGTACAATGAGCAGTTCTTC.

CDR3 residues: CASSYPEGEQPQHF. The DNA of the CDR3 is TGTGCCAGCAGTTACCCTGAAGGGGAACAGCCCCAGCATTTT. The rearrangement uses TRBV6-6 and TRBJ1-5; TRBD1 is a possible D gene (5 bases). This CDR3 has 14 residues. V was clipped by 2 bases and J by 7 bases, with 12 bases between them. CDR1 MNHNY and CDR2 SVGAGI come from the germline V gene (reference sequence).

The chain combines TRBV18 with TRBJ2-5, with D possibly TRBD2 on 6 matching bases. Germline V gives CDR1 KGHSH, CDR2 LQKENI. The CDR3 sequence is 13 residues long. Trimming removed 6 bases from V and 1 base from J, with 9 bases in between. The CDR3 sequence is CASSRDFQETQYF. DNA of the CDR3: TGTGCCAGCTCCCGGGACTTCCAAGAGACCCAGTACTTC.

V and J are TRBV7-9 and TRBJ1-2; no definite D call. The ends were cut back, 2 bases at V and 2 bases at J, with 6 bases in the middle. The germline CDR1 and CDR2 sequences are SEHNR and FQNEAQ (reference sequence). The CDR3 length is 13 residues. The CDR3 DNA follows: TGTGCCAGCAGCTTACAGGCCAACTATGGCTACACCTTC. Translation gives CASSLQANYGYTF.

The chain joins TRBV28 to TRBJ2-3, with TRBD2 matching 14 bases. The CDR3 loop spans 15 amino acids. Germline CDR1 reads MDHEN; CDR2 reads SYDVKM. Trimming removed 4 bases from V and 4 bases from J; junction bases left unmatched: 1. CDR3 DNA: TGTGCCAGCAGTTCGACTAGCGGGGGGGCAGATACGCAGTATTTT. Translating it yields CASSSTSGGADTQYF. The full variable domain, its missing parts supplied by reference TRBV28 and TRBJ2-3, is DVKVTQSSRYLVKRTGEKVFLECVQDMDHENMFWYRQDPGLGLRLIYFSYDVKMKEKGDIPEGYSVSREKKERFSLILESASTNQTSMYLCASSSTSGGADTQYFGPGTRLTVL.